This T cell receptor (beta chain) came from a study of T-cell memory formation after mild COVID-19. TCRdb reanalysed the 5' RACE reads using MiXCR and keeps one entry per CDR3 protein. This table has hundreds of thousands of distinct CDR3 sequences, more than 15% appearing once. Overall study findings and caveats: Among CD4+ contracting clones, most were CM and EM, and CD8+ ones EMRA. Clonal second-wave expansions that peaked on day 37 had unconfirmed SARS-CoV-2 specificity. Whereas later expanders leaned CD4+, clones contracting day 15 to 85 showed a balanced CD4/CD8 makeup. Prior to infection, memory already included some responding clones, suggesting cross-reactive memory joined.

A word on this clonotype: What it binds is not known.

The receptor was isolated from a man in his late teens or twenties who had mild COVID-19 (a few samples of this study predate the infection). Cell type and time point are not known. Material: PBMCs or a T cell subset sorted from them (not recorded which).

The CDR3 DNA reads TGTGCCAGCAGCGCTTTGGGGACAGTGAACACTGAAGCTTTCTTT. Its protein product is CASSALGTVNTEAFF. The rearrangement links TRBV7-3 to TRBJ1-1; 7 bases agree with TRBD1. This CDR3 is 15 amino acids long. V shed 5 bases and J 0 bases; nucleotides not matched to a gene: 6. Germline CDR1 is SGHTA and CDR2 is FQGTGA.